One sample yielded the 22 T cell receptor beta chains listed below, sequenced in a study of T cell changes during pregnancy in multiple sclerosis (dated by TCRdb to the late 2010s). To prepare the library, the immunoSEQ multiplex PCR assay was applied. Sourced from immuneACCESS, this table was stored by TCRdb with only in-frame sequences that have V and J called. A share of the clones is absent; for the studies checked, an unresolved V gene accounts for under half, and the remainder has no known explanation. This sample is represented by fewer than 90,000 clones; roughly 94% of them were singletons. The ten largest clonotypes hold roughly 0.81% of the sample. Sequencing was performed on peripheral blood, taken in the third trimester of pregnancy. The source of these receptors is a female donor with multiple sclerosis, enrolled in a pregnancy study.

CDR3 region: CASSVGSSGSNEQFF. Written as DNA, the CDR3 is TGTGCCAGCAGCGTAGGGTCTAGCGGGAGTAATGAGCAGTTCTTC. The chain uses TRBV9 and TRBJ2-1; 10 bases are a match to TRBD2. Germline V CDR1 and CDR2: SGDLS, YYNGEE. The CDR3 extends over 15 amino acids. V lost 0 bases and J lost 7; bases outside the gene matches: 4.

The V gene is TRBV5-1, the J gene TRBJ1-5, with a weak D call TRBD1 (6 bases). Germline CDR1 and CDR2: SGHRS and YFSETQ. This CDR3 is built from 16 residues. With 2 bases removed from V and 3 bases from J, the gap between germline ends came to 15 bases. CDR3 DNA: TGCGCCAGCAGCTTTAACCCAGGGGATTCCAATCAGCCCCAGCATTTT. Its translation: CASSFNPGDSNQPQHF.

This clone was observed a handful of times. Here the CDR3 DNA reads TGCGCCAGCAGCCATCTTGGGCGGGAGATCGCCGGGGAGCTGTTTTTT. Protein: CASSHLGREIAGELFF. This chain links TRBV4-1 with TRBJ2-2; TRBD2 aligns across 7 bases. The length of the CDR3 is 16 residues. V shed 3 bases and J 6 bases; nucleotides not matched to a gene: 10. Germline CDR1 MGHRA, CDR2 YSYEKL.

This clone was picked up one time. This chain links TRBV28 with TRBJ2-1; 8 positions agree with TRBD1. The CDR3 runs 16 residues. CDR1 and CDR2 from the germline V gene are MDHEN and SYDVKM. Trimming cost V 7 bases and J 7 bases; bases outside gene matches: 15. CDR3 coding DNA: TGTGCCAGCATCTCGTGGGGGACAGGAGGGCGGAATGAGCAGTTCTTC. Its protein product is CASISWGTGGRNEQFF.

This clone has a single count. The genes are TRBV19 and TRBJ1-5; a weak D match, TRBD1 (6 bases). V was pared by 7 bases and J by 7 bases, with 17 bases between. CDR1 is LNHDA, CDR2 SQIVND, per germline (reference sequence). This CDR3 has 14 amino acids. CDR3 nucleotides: TGTGCCAGTACTCAGAGGGGGGGGGACCAGCCCCAGCATTTT. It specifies CASTQRGGDQPQHF.

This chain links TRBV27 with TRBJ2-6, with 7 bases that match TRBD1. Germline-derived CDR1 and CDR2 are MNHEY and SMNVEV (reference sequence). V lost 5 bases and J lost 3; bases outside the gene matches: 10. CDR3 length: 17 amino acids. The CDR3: CASSPPHRGGGANVLTF. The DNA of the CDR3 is TGTGCCAGCAGTCCACCTCACAGGGGCGGTGGGGCCAACGTCCTGACTTTC.

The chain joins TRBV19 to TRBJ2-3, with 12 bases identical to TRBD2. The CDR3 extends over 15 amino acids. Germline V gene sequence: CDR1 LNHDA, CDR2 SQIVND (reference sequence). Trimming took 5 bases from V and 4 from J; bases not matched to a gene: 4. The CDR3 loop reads CASSPSGRAPDTQYF. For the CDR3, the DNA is TGTGCCAGTAGTCCTAGCGGGAGGGCGCCAGATACGCAGTATTTT.

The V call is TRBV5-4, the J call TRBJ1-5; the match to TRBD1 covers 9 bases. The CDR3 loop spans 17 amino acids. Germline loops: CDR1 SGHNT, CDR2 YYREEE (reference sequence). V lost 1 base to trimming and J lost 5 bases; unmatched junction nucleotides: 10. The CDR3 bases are TGTGCCAGCAGCTTGCCCTCCCCGGGACAGGGAGATCAGCCCCAGCATTTT. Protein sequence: CASSLPSPGQGDQPQHF. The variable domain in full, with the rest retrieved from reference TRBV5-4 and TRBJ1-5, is ETGVTQSPTHLIKTRGQQVTLRCSSQSGHNTVSWYQQALGQGPQFIFQYYREEENGRGNFPPRFSGLQFPNYSSELNVNALELDDSALYLCASSLPSPGQGDQPQHFGDGTRLSIL.

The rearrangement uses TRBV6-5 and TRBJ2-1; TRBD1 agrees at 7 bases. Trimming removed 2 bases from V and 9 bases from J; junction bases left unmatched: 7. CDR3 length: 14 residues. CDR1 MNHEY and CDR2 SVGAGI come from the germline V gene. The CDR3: CASSYDIGGSEQFF. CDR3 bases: TGTGCCAGCAGTTACGATATAGGGGGCAGTGAGCAGTTCTTC.

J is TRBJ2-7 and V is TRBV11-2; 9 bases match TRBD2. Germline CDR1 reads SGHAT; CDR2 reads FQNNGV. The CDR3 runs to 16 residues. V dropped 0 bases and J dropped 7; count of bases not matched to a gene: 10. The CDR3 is CASSLDGPSGVREQYF. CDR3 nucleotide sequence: TGTGCCAGCAGCTTAGACGGTCCTAGCGGGGTAAGGGAGCAGTACTTC. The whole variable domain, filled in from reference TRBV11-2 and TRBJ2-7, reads EAGVAQSPRYKIIEKRQSVAFWCNPISGHATLYWYQQILGQGPKLLIQFQNNGVVDDSQLPKDRFSAERLKGVDSTLKIQPAKLEDSAVYLCASSLDGPSGVREQYFGPGTRLTVT.

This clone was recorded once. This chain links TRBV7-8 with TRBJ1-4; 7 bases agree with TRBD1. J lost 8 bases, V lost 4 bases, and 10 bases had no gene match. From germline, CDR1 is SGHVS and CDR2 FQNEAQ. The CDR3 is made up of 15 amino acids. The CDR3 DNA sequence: TGTGCCAGCAGCTCCTCAGGGGGTGTGGGGGAAAAACTGTTTTTT. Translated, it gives CASSSSGGVGEKLFF.

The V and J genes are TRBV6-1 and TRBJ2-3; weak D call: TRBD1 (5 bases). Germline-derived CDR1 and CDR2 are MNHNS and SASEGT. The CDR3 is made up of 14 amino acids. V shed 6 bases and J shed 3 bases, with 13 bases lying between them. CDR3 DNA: TGTGCCAGCAGCCGACAGCAGCTAACAGATACGCAGTATTTT. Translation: CASSRQQLTDTQYF.

The CDR3 DNA follows: TGCGCCAGCAGCCAAGGGGGGGTCTATGGCTACACCTTC. Protein: CASSQGGVYGYTF. The V gene is TRBV4-1, the J gene TRBJ1-2; a weak D match, TRBD1 (5 bases). Per the germline V gene, CDR1 is MGHRA and CDR2 is YSYEKL. The V end lost 1 base, the J end lost 4 bases, and 7 bases lay between the germline ends. CDR3 size: 13 residues.

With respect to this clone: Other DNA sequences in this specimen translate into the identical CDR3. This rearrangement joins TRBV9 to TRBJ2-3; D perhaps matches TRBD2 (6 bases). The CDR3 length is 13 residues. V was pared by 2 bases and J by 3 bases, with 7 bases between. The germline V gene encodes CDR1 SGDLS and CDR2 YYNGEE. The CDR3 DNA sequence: TGTGCCAGCAGCGTCGGGGGAACAGATACGCAGTATTTT. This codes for CASSVGGTDTQYF.

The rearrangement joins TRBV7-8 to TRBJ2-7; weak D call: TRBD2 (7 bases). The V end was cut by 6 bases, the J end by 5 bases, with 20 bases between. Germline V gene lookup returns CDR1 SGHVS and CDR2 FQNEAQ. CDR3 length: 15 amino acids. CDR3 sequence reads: CASRRLAAGAHEQYF. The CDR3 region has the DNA TGTGCCAGCAGACGACTAGCCGCGGGGGCCCACGAGCAGTACTTC.

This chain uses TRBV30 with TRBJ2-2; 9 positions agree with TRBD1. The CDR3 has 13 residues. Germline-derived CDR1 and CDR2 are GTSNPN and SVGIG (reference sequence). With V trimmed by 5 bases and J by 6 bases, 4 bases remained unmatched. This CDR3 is CAWGTGYAGELFF. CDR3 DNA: TGTGCCTGGGGGACAGGGTACGCCGGGGAGCTGTTTTTT.

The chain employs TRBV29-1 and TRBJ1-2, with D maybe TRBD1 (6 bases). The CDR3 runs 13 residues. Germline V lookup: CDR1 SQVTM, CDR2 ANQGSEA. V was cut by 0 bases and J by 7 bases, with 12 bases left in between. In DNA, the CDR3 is TGCAGCGTTGAAGAAGGTGCAGGGGTTGGCTACACCTTC. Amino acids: CSVEEGAGVGYTF.

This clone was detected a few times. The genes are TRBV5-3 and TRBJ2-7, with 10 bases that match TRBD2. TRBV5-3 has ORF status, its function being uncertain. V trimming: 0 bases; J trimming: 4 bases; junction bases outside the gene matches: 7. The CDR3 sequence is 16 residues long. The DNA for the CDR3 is TGTGCCAGAAGCTTGGGGCTAGCGGGAGATCTATACGAGCAGTACTTC. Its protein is CARSLGLAGDLYEQYF.

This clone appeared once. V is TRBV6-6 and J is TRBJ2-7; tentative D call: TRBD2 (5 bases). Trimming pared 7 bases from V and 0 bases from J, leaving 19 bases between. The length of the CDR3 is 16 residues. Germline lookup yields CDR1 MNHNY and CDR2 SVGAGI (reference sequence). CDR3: CASNPGIARSSYEQYF. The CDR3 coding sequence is TGTGCCAGCAACCCCGGGATAGCGAGAAGCTCCTACGAGCAGTACTTC.

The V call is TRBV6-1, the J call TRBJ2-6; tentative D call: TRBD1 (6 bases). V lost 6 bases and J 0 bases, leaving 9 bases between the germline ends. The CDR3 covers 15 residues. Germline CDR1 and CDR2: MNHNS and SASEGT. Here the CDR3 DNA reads TGTGCCAGCAGACAAGGGGGCTCTGGGGCCAACGTCCTGACTTTC. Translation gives CASRQGGSGANVLTF.

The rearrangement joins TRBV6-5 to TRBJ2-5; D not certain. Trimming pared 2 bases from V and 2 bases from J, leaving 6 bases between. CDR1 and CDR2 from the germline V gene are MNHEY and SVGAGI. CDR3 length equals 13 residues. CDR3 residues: CASSYGLQETQYF. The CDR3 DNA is TGTGCCAGCAGTTACGGGCTGCAAGAGACCCAGTACTTC.

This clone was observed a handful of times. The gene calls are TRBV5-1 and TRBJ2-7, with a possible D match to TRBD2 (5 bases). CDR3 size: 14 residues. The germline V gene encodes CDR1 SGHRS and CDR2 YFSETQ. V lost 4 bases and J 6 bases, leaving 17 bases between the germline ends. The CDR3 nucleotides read TGCGCCAGCAGCACCGAGCCGGGGAACAGCGAGCAGTACTTC. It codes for CASSTEPGNSEQYF.